Only a few counts were recorded for the clone carrying this T cell receptor (beta chain). This entry is derived from a study of response to subunit inactivated influenza vaccine. TCRdb redid the calling of the RT-PCR reads with MiXCR, one entry per CDR3 protein. The repertoire includes 300,000 to 350,000 distinct CDR3 sequences, around a fifth of them detected once, and 10% to 13% sits in the top ten. Trimming took off 3 bases at V and 2 bases at J, with 14 bases between the two ends. The CDR3 covers 16 residues. Germline V gene lookup returns CDR1 WSHSY and CDR2 SAAADI. The chain links TRBV10-2 to TRBJ1-5, with a possible D match to TRBD1 (5 bases). This TCR derives from a man between 50 and 69 years old who received an inactivated influenza vaccine. Here the sequenced sample was PBMCs from blood, taken around 22 months after vaccination. This CDR3 is CASSEGSGYGNQPQHF. DNA of the CDR3: TGCGCCAGCAGTGAAGGATCAGGGTACGGCAATCAGCCCCAGCATTTT.